This paragraph reports one T cell receptor beta chain. V shed 10 bases and J shed 0 bases, with 18 bases lying between them. The CDR3 loop spans 16 amino acids. Germline V gives CDR1 MGHRA, CDR2 YSYEKL. This sample is drawn from a study of blood T cell repertoires in COVID-19. Authors' processing steps: Estimated nucleated cell counts came from reference gene primer amplification. Assay: immunoSEQ multiplex PCR; the TCRdb copy retains only in-frame clones and omits some. The V and J calls and clone size come from that table; D and trimming were worked out from the DNA. The sample yields a few hundred thousand clones, roughly 80% seen once.

The source is a person aged 70 to 79 with COVID-19, enrolled during active disease. The chain links TRBV4-1 to TRBJ1-4, with a weak D call TRBD1 (5 bases). The sequencing input was peripheral blood. The CDR3 DNA follows: TGCGCCACCAAGGGGAGGGGAGATGCAACTAATGAAAAACTGTTTTTT. The encoded protein is CATKGRGDATNEKLFF.